This T cell receptor (beta chain) was captured in a study of T cells in Graves' hyperthyroidism and ophthalmopathy (dated by TCRdb to between 2018 and 2021). Describing the broader study: To identify distinguishing TCR V-J signatures, a discovery cohort of around 100 patients was used, comprising fewer than 45 with Graves' ophthalmopathy and under 60 with stable Graves' hyperthyroidism. Prospective prediction of ophthalmopathy was tested in an independent validation cohort of fewer than 20 hyperthyroidism patients and 15 to 17 patients who later progressed to ophthalmopathy. For training and testing, the 100 or so patients in the discovery cohort were randomly divided in a 7:3 ratio. In over five Graves' hyperthyroidism patients, the study also compared T-cell repertoires from thyroid tissue with T-cell repertoires from blood. After sampling, hyperthyroidism patients received methimazole starting at 30 mg daily, and ophthalmopathy patients received high-dose intravenous methylprednisolone. TCR Vbeta CDR3 sequencing of 130 to 150 peripheral blood samples (approximately 44 ophthalmopathy, some 75 hyperthyroidism and some 17 progressor patients) is reported in the paper.

Notes on this clonotype: What this receptor recognizes is not known. No base quality information exists; no much larger clone differs at one position.

The study at large found these results: No statistical method was used to fix the sample size in advance, and group allocation was not hidden from the investigators. During validation, the model predicted progression to ophthalmopathy a median of about 5.9 months ahead of onset, with more than 55% sensitivity and about 75% specificity. Most expanded thyroid clonotypes (frequency above 0.001) were also detected in blood, a finding suggesting that blood repertoires may reflect thyroid immune responses. A model built on a 13 V-J signature distinguished ophthalmopathy from stable hyperthyroidism, reaching 85% to 90% sensitivity and 81.08% specificity in cross-validation and 80%/75% in testing.

TCR beta CDR3 regions were amplified from RNA transcripts. A first-round RT-PCR of the TCR CDR3 used the HTBI primer set with the Qiagen OneStep RT-PCR kit. Libraries were constructed in a second round of multiplex PCR, after which size selection and purification were carried out. Sequencing of the libraries was done on an Illumina HiSeq2000 using paired-end 100 bp reads. Per the source publication's procedure: Raw data were processed with SOAPnuke, discarding reads with adapters, uncalled bases, mean Phred below 15, or no exact constant-primer or identifier match. High-quality paired reads were merged using COPE v1.2.5, and each unique nucleotide sequence was defined as a clonotype. Clonotypes were aligned to IMGT TRBV, TRBD and TRBJ reference segments using MiTCR v1.1. Analysis was restricted to V-J combinations with a frequency above 0.0001, which covered over 98% of repertoires. A TCS score was defined as the ratio between F50 (clonal expansion) and ExV (chaos), using BLOSUM62-based TCRdist between CDR3 peptides within each V-J. Welch's t-statistics and random forest reduced around 510 V-J features to 13, which were used in a naive Bayes classifier (R e1071). Thyroid-blood repertoire similarity was quantified with the Morisita-Horn index. TCRdb trimmed public reads at Q25 via fastp, called clones via MiXCR and kept in-frame beta chains. Merged by CDR3 protein, the rows form single entries marked with the most common genes and DNA. None of the V and J calls come from the authors' own analysis; TCRdb made them. The sample yields over 650,000 distinct CDR3 sequences; less than 45% were counted once. The ten biggest clones cover 7% to 7.5% of the sample.

Any patient with an uncontrolled infection, another autoimmune disease, pregnancy or lactation was excluded. Clinical symptoms, serum thyroxine and TRAb, thyroid ultrasound, and orbital computed tomography formed the basis for the diagnoses. Trizol reagent was used to extract total RNA, and RNA quality was then checked on an Agilent 2100 Bioanalyzer. Relative to germline, V is 2 bases shorter and J is 11 bases shorter, with 15 bases between their ends. The CDR3 runs 13 residues from the cysteine to the phenylalanine. This entry keeps only the CDR3 DNA: 39 bases, framed from base 1. The germline V gene sets CDR1 to SGHTA and CDR2 to FQGNSA.

The TCR comes from an adult man with Graves' disease, either hyperthyroidism or ophthalmopathy (not recorded which). Recombination connected TRBV7-2 to TRBJ2-5; there is no confident call for the D gene. Material for sequencing was peripheral blood or thyroid tissue (not recorded which). The CDR3 region reads CASSLRFGPGQYF. The bases read TGTGCCAGCAGCTTACGGTTTGGCCCGGGTCAGTACTTC.